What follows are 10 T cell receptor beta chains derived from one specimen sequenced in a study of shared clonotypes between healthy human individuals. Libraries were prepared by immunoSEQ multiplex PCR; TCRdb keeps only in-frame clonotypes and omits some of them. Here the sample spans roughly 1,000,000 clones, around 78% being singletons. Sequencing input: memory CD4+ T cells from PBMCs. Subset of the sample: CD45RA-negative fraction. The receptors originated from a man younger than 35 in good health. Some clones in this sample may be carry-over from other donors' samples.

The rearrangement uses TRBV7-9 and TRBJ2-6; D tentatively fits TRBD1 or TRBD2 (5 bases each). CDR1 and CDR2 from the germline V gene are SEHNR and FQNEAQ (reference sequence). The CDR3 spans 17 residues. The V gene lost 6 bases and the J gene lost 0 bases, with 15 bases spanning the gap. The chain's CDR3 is CASSPQVGGSGANVLTF. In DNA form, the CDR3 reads TGTGCCAGCAGTCCACAGGTTGGGGGCTCTGGGGCCAACGTCCTGACTTTC.

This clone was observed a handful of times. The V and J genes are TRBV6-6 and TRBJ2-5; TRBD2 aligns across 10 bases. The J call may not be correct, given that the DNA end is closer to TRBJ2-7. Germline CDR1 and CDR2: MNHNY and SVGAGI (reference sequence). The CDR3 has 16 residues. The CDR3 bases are TGTGCCAGCAGTTACACGGCTAGCGGGAGCTCCTACGAGCAGTACTTC. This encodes CASSYTASGSSYEQYF.

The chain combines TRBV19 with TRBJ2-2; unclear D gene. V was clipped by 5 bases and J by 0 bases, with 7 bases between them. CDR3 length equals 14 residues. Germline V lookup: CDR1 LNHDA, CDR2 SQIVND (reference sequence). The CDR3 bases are TGTGCCAGTAGTCCCCTCTCGAACACCGGGGAGCTGTTTTTT. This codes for CASSPLSNTGELFF.

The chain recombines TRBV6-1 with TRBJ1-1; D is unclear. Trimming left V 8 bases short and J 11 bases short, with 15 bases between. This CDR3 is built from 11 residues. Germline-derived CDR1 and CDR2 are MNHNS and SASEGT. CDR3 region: CASRLKEFAFF. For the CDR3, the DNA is TGTGCCAGCCGACTAAAAGAATTTGCTTTCTTT.

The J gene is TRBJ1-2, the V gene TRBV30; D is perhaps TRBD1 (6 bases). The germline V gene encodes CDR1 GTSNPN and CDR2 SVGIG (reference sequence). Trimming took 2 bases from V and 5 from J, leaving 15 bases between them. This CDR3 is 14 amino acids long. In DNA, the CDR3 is TGTGCCTGGAGTCTAACGGACAGCCTATATGGCTACACCTTC. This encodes CAWSLTDSLYGYTF.

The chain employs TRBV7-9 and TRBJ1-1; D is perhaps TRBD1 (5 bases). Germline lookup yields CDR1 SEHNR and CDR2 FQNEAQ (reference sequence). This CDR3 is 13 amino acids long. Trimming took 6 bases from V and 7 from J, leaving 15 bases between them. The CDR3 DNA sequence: TGTGCCAGCAGTCGAGACCCCAGGGATGAAGCTTTCTTT. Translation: CASSRDPRDEAFF. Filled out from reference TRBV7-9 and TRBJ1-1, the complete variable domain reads DTGVSQNPRHKITKRGQNVTFRCDPISEHNRLYWYRQTLGQGPEFLTYFQNEAQLEKSRLLSDRFSAERPKGSFSTLEIQRTEQGDSAMYLCASSRDPRDEAFFGQGTRLTVV.

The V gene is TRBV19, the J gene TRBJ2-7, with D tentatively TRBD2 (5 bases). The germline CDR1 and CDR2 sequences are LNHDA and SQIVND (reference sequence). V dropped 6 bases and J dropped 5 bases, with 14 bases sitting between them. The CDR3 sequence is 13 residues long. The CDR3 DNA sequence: TGTGCCAGTAGCCCGGACGGGGTTGACGAGCAGTACTTC. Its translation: CASSPDGVDEQYF.

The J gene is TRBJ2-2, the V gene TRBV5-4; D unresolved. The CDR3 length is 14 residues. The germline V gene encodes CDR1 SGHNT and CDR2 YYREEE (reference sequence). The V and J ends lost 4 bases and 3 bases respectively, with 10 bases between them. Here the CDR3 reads CASSIVTYTGELFF. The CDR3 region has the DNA TGTGCCAGCAGCATAGTAACATACACCGGGGAGCTGTTTTTT.

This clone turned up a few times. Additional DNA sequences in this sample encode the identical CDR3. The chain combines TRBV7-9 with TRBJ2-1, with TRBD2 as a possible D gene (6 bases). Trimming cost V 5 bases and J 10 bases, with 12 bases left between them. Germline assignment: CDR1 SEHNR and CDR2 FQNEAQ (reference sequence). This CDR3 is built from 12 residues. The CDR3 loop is CASSPLASEQFF. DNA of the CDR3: TGTGCCAGCAGCCCGCTAGCGTCAGAGCAGTTCTTC.

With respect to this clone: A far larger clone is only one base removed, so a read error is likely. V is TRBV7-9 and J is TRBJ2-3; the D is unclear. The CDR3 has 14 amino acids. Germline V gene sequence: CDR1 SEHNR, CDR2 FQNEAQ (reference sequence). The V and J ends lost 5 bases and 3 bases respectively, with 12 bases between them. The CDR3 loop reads CASSPGRMTDTQYF. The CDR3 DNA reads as TGTGCCAGCAGCCCCGGAAGAATGACAGATACGCAGTATTTT.